Listed here is a single T cell receptor (beta chain). No cognate antigen has been identified for it. The entry originates in a study of monozygotic twins with inflammatory bowel disease (dated by TCRdb to the late 2010s). Study-level background: The complete study included approximately 28 monozygotic twin pairs: 19 IBD-discordant Danish pairs and nine German pairs, of which four were IBD-concordant and five were IBD-discordant. The search for disease-associated traits relied mainly on comparing IBD patients with their genetically identical healthy co-twins within discordant pairs. Each individual had, on average, about 151 000 unique TCRalpha sequences and 181 000 unique TCRbeta sequences available for analysis. What the work shows at the level of the full study, not this receptor alone: IBD patients shared fewer clonotypes with other individuals than healthy twins did, most markedly in patients showing signs of disease activity. The results gave no support for a single strong signal or clonotype linked to IBD. Measured by the inverse Simpson index, TCRbeta repertoire diversity was lower in IBD patients than in their healthy co-twins. Because patients were on differing immunosuppressive treatments, the repertoires may have picked up extra background noise and inter-individual variability. The analysis was unable to tell apart different T cell subtypes. No difference in repertoire similarity was observed between concordant and discordant twins, possibly owing to limited statistical power.

Library method: 5' RACE. Preparation of each TCR library used 3,500 to 4,500 ng of total RNA. cDNA was synthesized with SMARTScribe reverse transcriptase in eight separate reactions per sample. During cDNA synthesis, unique molecular identifiers containing a 6-nucleotide sample barcode were introduced by template switching. Amplification of TCRalpha and TCRbeta cDNA involved two nested PCRs of roughly 16 and 10 cycles, and each PCR was followed by bead purification. Before amplification, the cDNA was both treated with uracil DNA-glycosylase and purified with the QIAquick PCR purification kit. The second PCR was the step at which Illumina TruSeq-compatible adapters and sample-specific barcodes were added. TapeStation and Qubit were used to check library quality and concentration, and 4 to 6 ng of each library went into the pool. Sequencing of pooled libraries was carried out on an Illumina HiSeq2500 single-index Rapid Run using 2 x 100 bp reads and custom sequencing primers. Concerning the study's data processing: PCR and sequencing errors were corrected by UMI-based consensus assembly using MiGEC version 1.2.6. MiXCR version 2.1.1 was used for V(D)J alignment, clonotype assembly and CDR3 extraction. To normalise gene usage, clonotype sharing and MAIT/NKT TCR abundance, the analysis used the top 1000, 10 000 and 20 000 clonotypes per sample. Diversity was computed as the inverse Simpson index with the vegan R package after downsampling to 27 000 UMIs. Paired Mann-Whitney U tests were applied to discordant twin pairs, with Benjamini-Hochberg correction for multiple testing. Reprocessed by TCRdb, the reads give a single entry per CDR3 protein sequence, without DNA. TCRdb, rather than the study authors, made the V and J calls. The sample's records list 300,000 to 450,000 distinct CDR3 sequences. The ten largest make up 2.5% to 3% of the sample.

The CDR3 covers 13 residues, taking in both the cysteine and the phenylalanine. DNA is not on record. Taken from the germline V gene (reference sequence), the CDR1 and CDR2 loops are MNHEY and SMNVEV. From each donor, a 2.5 ml peripheral blood sample was drawn into PAXgene tubes and stored at -80 degrees C. Without T cell sorting, total RNA was isolated from whole blood using the PAXgene blood miRNA kit on an automated QIAcube. Peripheral blood from monozygotic twin pairs concordant or discordant for inflammatory bowel disease was subjected to deep TCRalpha and TCRbeta repertoire profiling with unique molecular barcoding. For every twin pair, smoking habits were documented, and each individual was categorised as a current, former or never smoker.

This sequence was found in a human donor with ulcerative colitis or Crohn's disease, or a healthy co-twin of an affected twin (not recorded which). The sample comprised blood. In this chain, TRBV27 is recombined with TRBJ2-5; TCRdb's assignment of TRBD1 cannot be checked, as there is no DNA. CDR3 region: CASRDRLQETQYF.